This T cell receptor (beta chain) is drawn from a study of T cells and copy number aberrations in small-cell lung cancer (dated by TCRdb to the early 2020s). Concerning the study at large: TCR repertoire sequencing was paired with whole-exome sequencing of the same tumor regions to relate T cell metrics to mutations and copy number aberrations. Tumor TCR data existed for roughly 18 patients, while 14 to 15 patients had TCR data covering both tumor and normal tissue.

The investigation overall reported the following: Higher copy number aberration burden was negatively correlated with tumor T-cell density, richness and clonality. All specimens were formalin-fixed paraffin-embedded tissue, which is known to introduce sequencing artifacts. Because surgical resection is uncommon in small-cell lung cancer, the study was limited by a small sample size, and the findings need validation. The TCR repertoire was highly heterogeneous across regions: about 79.9-97.7% of clones were restricted to a single region, a lower overlap than in localized NSCLC. Lower T-cell density, richness and clonality were observed in tumors than in adjacent lung tissue, although the difference in density was not significant.

Patients with limited-stage small-cell lung cancer who underwent surgical resection in Hangzhou, China, between the late 2000s and the early 2020s were included as donors. All donors were treated with upfront surgery without preoperative chemotherapy or radiotherapy, and immunotherapy was not given to any donor before or after surgery. All 19 patients in the sequenced cohort were identified as smokers or heavy second-hand smokers. To represent spatial heterogeneity of the primary tumors, three regions were collected from each tumor FFPE block using a grid approach. Tumor regions were macrodissected to enrich malignant cells, and selection was limited to regions expected to yield at least 150 ng DNA. Multi-region TCR-beta sequencing of resected limited-stage small-cell lung cancers and of tumor-adjacent lung tissue was performed to characterize T cell repertoire heterogeneity. The AllPrep DNA/RNA FFPE Kit (Qiagen) was used to extract genomic DNA from FFPE tissue.

Using multiplexed V- and J-gene primers, the immunoSEQ hsTCRB Kit amplified TCR-beta CDR3 regions from genomic DNA. Unique DNA barcodes were added in a second PCR, and the samples were pooled together with one negative control and one positive control. An Illumina MiSeq running a 150-cycle paired-end protocol was used to sequence the pooled TCR-beta libraries. On the study's bioinformatics: Adaptive Biotechnologies processed the raw sequencing data and produced a report containing normalized, annotated TCR-beta repertoires. To compute T-cell density, TCR-beta templates were normalized to usable DNA, with usable DNA estimated through amplification of housekeeping genes. Richness was defined as the count of unique rearrangements, and clonality was defined as 1 minus Pielou's evenness. The Jaccard index, the Morisita overlap index, and the proportion of shared top-20 clonotypes were used to quantify intratumor TCR heterogeneity between regions. TCRdb took this table from immuneACCESS and kept in-frame rearrangements with V and J called. Such tables lack part of the clones; where checked against another copy, unresolved V genes explain under half of the gap, and the rest is unexplained. That table is the source of V, J and clone size, and D and trimming were worked out from the DNA. This sample lists over 850 clones; approximately 89% were detected once. Roughly 5% of the sample comes from the top ten.

Via the germline V gene, CDR1 is SGHRS and CDR2 YFSETQ. The CDR3 runs 15 residues from the cysteine to the phenylalanine. The read is trimmed to its CDR3 DNA, 45 bases read in frame from base 1. V ends up 4 bases short and J 3 bases short, with an unmatched junction base count of 9. With regard to this clone: This receptor's antigen is unknown. No base-level quality is on record; no much larger clone is a single base apart.

The TCR sequence derives from a man in his 60s with small cell lung cancer. The sample comprised tumor tissue. This chain is built from TRBV5-1 and TRBJ1-1; 7 bases in the junction line up with TRBD1. The nucleotide sequence reads as follows: TGCGCCAGCAGCCCAGCCGGGACAGTGTACACTGAAGCTTTCTTT. Its coded protein is CASSPAGTVYTEAFF.